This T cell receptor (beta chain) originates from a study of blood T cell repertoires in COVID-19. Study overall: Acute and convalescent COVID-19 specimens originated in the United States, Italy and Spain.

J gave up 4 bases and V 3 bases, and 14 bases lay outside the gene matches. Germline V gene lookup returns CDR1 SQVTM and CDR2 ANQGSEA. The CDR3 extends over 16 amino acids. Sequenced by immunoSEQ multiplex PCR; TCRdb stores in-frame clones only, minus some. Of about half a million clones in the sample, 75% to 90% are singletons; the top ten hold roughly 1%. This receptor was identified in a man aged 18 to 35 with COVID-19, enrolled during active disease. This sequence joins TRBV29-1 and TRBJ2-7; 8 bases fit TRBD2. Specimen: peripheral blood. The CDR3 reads CSVEERERETPYEQYF. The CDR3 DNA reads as TGCAGCGTTGAGGAGAGGGAGCGGGAGACCCCATACGAGCAGTACTTC.